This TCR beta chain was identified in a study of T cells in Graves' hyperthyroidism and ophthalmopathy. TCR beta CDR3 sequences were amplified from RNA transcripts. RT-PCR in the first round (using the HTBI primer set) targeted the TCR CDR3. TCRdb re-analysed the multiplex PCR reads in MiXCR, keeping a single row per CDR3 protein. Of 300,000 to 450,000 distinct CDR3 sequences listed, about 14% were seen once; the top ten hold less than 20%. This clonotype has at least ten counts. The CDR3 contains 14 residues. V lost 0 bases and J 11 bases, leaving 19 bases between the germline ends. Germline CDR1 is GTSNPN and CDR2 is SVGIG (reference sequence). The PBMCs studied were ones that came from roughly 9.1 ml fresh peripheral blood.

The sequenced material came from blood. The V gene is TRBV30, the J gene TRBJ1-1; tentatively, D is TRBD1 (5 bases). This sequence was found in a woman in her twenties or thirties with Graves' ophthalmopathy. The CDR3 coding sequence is TGTGCCTGGAGTGTGGGGGTCGGTACGACGAAGGCTTTCTTT. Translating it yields CAWSVGVGTTKAFF.